The clone carrying this TCR beta chain was counted between two and nine times. Without any cell sorting, roughly 18-31 mg of bulk tissue yielded co-extracted RNA and DNA. Chronic HBV infection was present in the patients, who were treatment-naive. There were five separate regions sampled from each tumor. A constant-region primer served to make TCR beta cDNA from about 490 ng total RNA. Investigators got TCR beta libraries out of three nested multiplex PCR rounds, done with slightly modified ARM-PCR. TCRdb re-derived calls from the multiplex PCR reads in MiXCR, one entry per CDR3 protein. The sample holds 44,000 or so distinct CDR3 sequences, around 64% seen once. The data belong to a study of tumor-infiltrating lymphocytes in primary liver carcinoma. Study at large: Tumors were stage T1-T3 N0M0, roughly 4 to 11 cm across.

This clonotype was sampled from a man aged 35-49 years with primary liver carcinoma and hepatitis B virus infection. Sequencing was done on a sample of liver tumor tissue from sampling region 5. The sample's subset: tumor region T5, tumor centre.

The CDR3 nucleotides read TGTGCCAGCAGCTTAGGCCCTCCCGGGACAAATCAGCCCCAGCATTTT. This sequence encodes CASSLGPPGTNQPQHF. V is TRBV11-2 and J is TRBJ1-5, with D possibly TRBD1 on 6 matching bases. CDR3 length: 16 amino acids. Trimming pared 1 base from V and 4 bases from J, leaving 14 bases between. The germline V gene has CDR1 SGHAT and CDR2 FQNNGV.